Reported below is one TCR beta chain. This CDR3 is 16 amino acids long. Losses at the gene ends were 5 bases for V and 8 bases for J; bases not matched to a gene: 7. From germline, CDR1 is SGHAT and CDR2 FQNNGV. Using positive magnetic bead selection on an AutoMACS, CD4+ and CD8+ cells were isolated, after which their purity was checked by flow cytometry. The authors' processing: Seldom did patient CD8+ clones exceeding 1% match published virus-specific TCRB sequences. Only in-frame clones appear in the TCRdb table, and some are missing; sequencing was by immunoSEQ multiplex PCR. The V and J calls and clone size come from that table; D and trimming were worked out from the DNA. The sample has around 15,000 clones, around 80% seen once. This specimen belongs to a study of somatic mutations in cytotoxic T cells in rheumatoid arthritis.

The clonotype originates from a woman aged 45-59 years with rheumatoid arthritis. Sequencing was carried out using CD8+ T cells sorted from blood. J is TRBJ2-1 and V is TRBV11-2; 15 bases map to TRBD2. The CDR3 region has the DNA TGTGCCAGCAGCGGTAGGACTAGCGGGAGGGACTATGAGCAGTTCTTC. Translated, it gives CASSGRTSGRDYEQFF.